What follows are 5 T cell receptor beta chains derived from one specimen sequenced in a study of T-cell memory formation after mild COVID-19. TCRdb re-analysed the 5' RACE reads in MiXCR, keeping a single row per CDR3 protein. The sample has some 150,000 distinct CDR3 sequences; 20% to 25% are singletons. What was sequenced was PBMCs or a T cell subset sorted from them (not recorded which). Receptors originate from an adult woman who had mild COVID-19 (a few samples of this study predate the infection). Cell type and time point are not known.

This clonotype was counted a few times. The chain is built from TRBV15 and TRBJ2-7, with D unresolved. V was pared by 3 bases and J by 6 bases, with 12 bases between. The CDR3 sequence is 13 residues long. CDR1 and CDR2 (germline): LNHNV, YYDKDF (reference sequence). The chain's CDR3 is CATSRTMIGEQYF. The CDR3 region has the DNA TGTGCCACCAGCAGGACCATGATCGGCGAGCAGTACTTC.

The J gene is TRBJ2-2, the V gene TRBV7-9, with D possibly being TRBD1 (5 bases). The CDR3 has 16 residues. The V and J ends lost 4 bases and 2 bases respectively, with 14 bases between them. The germline V gene encodes CDR1 SEHNR and CDR2 FQNEAQ (reference sequence). CDR3: CASSSETEFNTGELFF. In DNA form, the CDR3 reads TGTGCCAGCAGCTCAGAGACAGAGTTTAACACCGGGGAGCTGTTTTTT.

The chain links TRBV9 to TRBJ2-5; D call uncertain. Germline V CDR1 and CDR2: SGDLS, YYNGEE. This CDR3 is built from 16 residues. With 0 bases removed from V and 5 bases from J, the gap between germline ends came to 17 bases. In nucleotides, the CDR3 is TGTGCCAGCAGCGTAGAGCCAGGAGCCCTACAGGAGACCCAGTACTTC. Translating it yields CASSVEPGALQETQYF. The entire variable domain, with the rest obtained from reference TRBV9 and TRBJ2-5, is as follows: DSGVTQTPKHLITATGQRVTLRCSPRSGDLSVYWYQQSLDQGLQFLIQYYNGEERAKGNILERFSAQQFPDLHSELNLSSLELGDSALYFCASSVEPGALQETQYFGPGTRLLVL.

The chain joins TRBV25-1 to TRBJ1-5; 7 bases are shared with TRBD1. CDR3 length: 14 amino acids. CDR1 is MGHDK, CDR2 SYGVNS, per germline. The V gene end was trimmed by 3 bases and the J gene end by 6 bases; junction bases not matched to a gene: 5. The CDR3 is CASSEQGGGQPQHF. The CDR3 bases are TGTGCCAGCAGTGAGCAGGGGGGAGGTCAGCCCCAGCATTTT. Filled out from reference TRBV25-1 and TRBJ1-5, the complete variable domain reads EADIYQTPRYLVIGTGKKITLECSQTMGHDKMYWYQQDPGMELHLIHYSYGVNSTEKGDLSSESTVSRIRTEHFPLTLESARPSHTSQYLCASSEQGGGQPQHFGDGTRLSIL.

The V and J genes are TRBV12-3 or TRBV12-4 and TRBJ1-1, with D uncertain. V was cut by 1 base and J by 5 bases, with 11 bases left in between. The CDR3 consists of 14 residues. CDR3 loop: CASSLEGSGTEAFF. CDR3 DNA: TGTGCCAGCAGTTTAGAGGGCTCGGGGACTGAAGCTTTCTTT.